These T cell receptor beta chains were read from a single sample in a study of early T cells in non-severe SARS-CoV-2 infection. One entry per CDR3 protein results from TCRdb running MiXCR on the 5' RACE reads. Seen here are roughly 100,000 distinct CDR3 sequences, 13% observed once, and the top ten hold approximately 2.3%. The material sequenced was whole blood. These receptors were taken from an adult who was a healthcare worker with PCR-confirmed SARS-CoV-2 infection or an uninfected control (not recorded which). CDR3s include the opening cysteine and the closing phenylalanine or tryptophan. A D gene is named only where the DNA matches it firmly. The size field is filled for only some rows; it gives once, few, many or a size class.

V: TRBV6-5; size: many; D: -; length: 14; J: TRBJ1-1; CDR3: CASSAPGGYTEAFF; DNA: TGTGCCAGCAGTGCTCCGGGAGGGTACACTGAAGCTTTCTTT
V: TRBV12-3/TRBV12-4; size: few; D: -; length: 14; J: TRBJ2-5; CDR3: CASSLMIAKETQYF; DNA: TGTGCCAGCAGTTTAATGATAGCAAAAGAGACCCAGTACTTC
V: TRBV19; size: few; D: -; length: 13; J: TRBJ2-7; CDR3: CASSGGPAYEQYF; DNA: TGTGCCAGTAGCGGGGGGCCTGCCTACGAGCAGTACTTC
V: TRBV11-2; size: many; D: -; length: 16; J: TRBJ1-1; CDR3: CASSLDRRQGGPEAFF; DNA: TGTGCCAGCAGCTTAGATAGGAGGCAGGGCGGGCCTGAAGCTTTCTTT
V: TRBV7-9; size: many; D: -; length: 14; J: TRBJ1-1; CDR3: CATPTGGLDTEAFF; DNA: TGTGCCACCCCCACTGGGGGGCTAGACACTGAAGCTTTCTTT
V: TRBV11-2; size: many; D: -; length: 13; J: TRBJ2-1; CDR3: CASSLVGRTVQFF; DNA: TGTGCCAGCAGCTTAGTAGGGAGGACTGTGCAGTTCTTC
V: TRBV29-1; size: many; D: -; length: 11; J: TRBJ2-1; CDR3: CSGTEPNEQFF; DNA: TGCAGCGGGACAGAGCCGAATGAGCAGTTCTTC
V: TRBV3-1; size: few; D: TRBD1; length: 14; J: TRBJ2-2; CDR3: CASKWTGVTGELFF; DNA: TGTGCCAGTAAGTGGACAGGGGTCACCGGGGAGCTGTTTTTT
V: TRBV10-3; size: -; D: TRBD1; length: 14; J: TRBJ2-7; CDR3: CAISETGQVREQYF; DNA: TGTGCCATCAGTGAGACGGGACAGGTCAGAGAGCAGTACTTC
V: TRBV7-6; size: many; D: TRBD2; length: 15; J: TRBJ2-2; CDR3: CASSLGSGGAGELFF; DNA: TGTGCCAGCAGCTTAGGCAGCGGGGGTGCCGGGGAGCTGTTTTTT
V: TRBV18; size: many; D: -; length: 13; J: TRBJ2-7; CDR3: CASSPGSTYEQYF; DNA: TGTGCCAGCTCACCAGGGTCCACCTACGAGCAGTACTTC
V: TRBV7-8; size: -; D: -; length: 17; J: TRBJ2-2; CDR3: CASSLRGGTGNTGELFF; DNA: TGTGCCAGCAGCTTAAGGGGAGGGACAGGAAACACCGGGGAGCTGTTTTTT